The 11 T cell receptor beta chains presented below share a single source sample, sequenced in a study of Graves' ophthalmopathy and Graves' hyperthyroidism. For repertoire sequencing, the TCR beta CDR3 regions were amplified from RNA transcripts. HTBI primers were employed in first-round RT-PCR, then a second-round multiplex PCR followed. TCRdb independently ran MiXCR on the multiplex PCR reads; one entry per CDR3 protein. This table has about 550,000 distinct CDR3 sequences, less than 45% appearing once. Sequenced input: peripheral blood or thyroid tissue (not recorded which). These TCRs come from an adult man with Graves' hyperthyroidism.

The sample holds one count of this clonotype. The rearrangement joins TRBV29-1 to TRBJ1-1, with a weak D call TRBD1 (6 bases). V gave up 8 bases and J gave up 1 base, with 14 bases separating them. Per the germline V gene, CDR1 is SQVTM and CDR2 is ANQGSEA. CDR3 length: 13 residues. The CDR3 loop reads CSLTGSPNTEAFF. The CDR3 nucleotides read TGCAGCCTAACAGGGTCCCCGAACACTGAAGCTTTCTTT.

This clonotype occurred a few times. This chain uses TRBV19 with TRBJ1-5, with D uncertain. The germline V gene encodes CDR1 LNHDA and CDR2 SQIVND (reference sequence). Trimming took 3 bases from V and 0 from J, leaving 9 bases between them. The CDR3 has 15 amino acids. This CDR3 reads CASSMADYSNQPQHF. The CDR3 nucleotides read TGTGCCAGTAGTATGGCAGACTATAGCAATCAGCCCCAGCATTTT.

The chain links TRBV10-2 to TRBJ1-5; no clear D. V lost 0 bases and J 4 bases, leaving 4 bases between the germline ends. The CDR3 runs 13 residues. Germline CDR1 and CDR2: WSHSY and SAAADI. The chain's CDR3 is CASSESFNQPQHF. CDR3 coding DNA: TGCGCCAGCAGTGAGTCGTTTAATCAGCCCCAGCATTTT.

This clonotype was seen many times. J is TRBJ1-4 and V is TRBV14; D is uncertain. CDR3 length: 13 residues. The V gene lost 6 bases and the J gene lost 8 bases, with 13 bases spanning the gap. The V gene's germline CDR1 is SGHDN and CDR2 FVKESK. In DNA form, the CDR3 reads TGTGCCAGCAGTCAGGACCTTGGGGAAAAACTGTTTTTT. It is translated as CASSQDLGEKLFF.

As for this clonotype: A much larger clonotype is one base distant, so this may be a read error. CDR3 DNA: TGTGCCATCAGTGACGCTTTTGACGGGGTGTTTTTT. This translates into CAISDAFDGVFF. This chain joins TRBV10-3 and TRBJ1-5, with D unresolved. The CDR3 has 12 residues. The V gene's germline CDR1 is ENHRY and CDR2 SYGVKD.

The table lists this clonotype with many counts. The gene calls are TRBV7-2 and TRBJ1-5; no firm D call. Trimming removed 3 bases at V and 4 bases at J, with 7 bases between. This CDR3 has 13 residues. Germline lookup yields CDR1 SGHTA and CDR2 FQGNSA. CDR3 sequence (DNA): TGTGCCAGCAGCTTGGAGTTTAATCAGCCCCAGCATTTT. Its translation is CASSLEFNQPQHF. The full variable domain, its missing parts supplied by reference TRBV7-2 and TRBJ1-5, is GAGVSQSPSNKVTEKGKDVELRCDPISGHTALYWYRQSLGQGLEFLIYFQGNSAPDKSGLPSDRFSAERTGGSVSTLTIQRTQQEDSAVYLCASSLEFNQPQHFGDGTRLSIL.

The J gene is TRBJ2-5, the V gene TRBV29-1; 9 bases agree with TRBD1. Unmatched junction bases numbered 8, after V lost 4 bases and J lost 5 bases. This CDR3 contains 14 residues. In germline, CDR1 is SQVTM, CDR2 ANQGSEA. For the CDR3, the DNA is TGCAGCGTTGGTGGGACAGGGTTAAAGGAGACCCAGTACTTC. As protein: CSVGGTGLKETQYF.

The genes are TRBV5-1 and TRBJ2-7; possibly TRBD1 for D (6 bases). The germline CDR1 and CDR2 sequences are SGHRS and YFSETQ. Trimming left V 2 bases short and J 1 base short, with 10 bases between. The CDR3 runs 14 residues. The CDR3 DNA follows: TGCGCCAGCAGCTTCCAGGGGATTTCCTACGAGCAGTACTTC. Translation: CASSFQGISYEQYF.

With regard to this clonotype: One base away lies a much larger clone, so this may be a sequencing read error. The chain is built from TRBV20-1 and TRBJ1-1, with D hard to call. Germline V CDR1 and CDR2: DFQATT, SNEGSKA (reference sequence). This CDR3 region has 15 residues. CDR3 region: CSAGDPATQNTEAFF. The DNA for the CDR3 is TGCAGTGCTGGAGATCCGGCGACCCAGAACACTGAAGCTTTCTTT.

Comments on this clonotype: A much larger clone differs by one base, so this may be a read error. The V gene is TRBV6-1, the J gene TRBJ2-7, with D possibly called TRBD1 or TRBD2 (6 bases each). Trimming took 6 bases from V and 3 from J, leaving 21 bases between them. This CDR3 region has 16 residues. Germline V lookup: CDR1 MNHNS, CDR2 SASEGT. CDR3 nucleotides: TGTGCCAGCAGGGACAGAAGTAGCGGAGGGGGCTACGAGCAGTACTTC. As protein: CASRDRSSGGGYEQYF.

This clonotype was seen at least ten times. The V call is TRBV10-3, the J call TRBJ1-1, with D unclear. Germline V gene data show CDR1 as ENHRY and CDR2 as SYGVKD. CDR3 length: 14 amino acids. V was trimmed by 7 bases and J by 0 bases, leaving 12 bases between them. This CDR3 reads CAITQGPLNTEAFF. Written as DNA, the CDR3 is TGTGCCATCACCCAAGGCCCGTTGAACACTGAAGCTTTCTTT.